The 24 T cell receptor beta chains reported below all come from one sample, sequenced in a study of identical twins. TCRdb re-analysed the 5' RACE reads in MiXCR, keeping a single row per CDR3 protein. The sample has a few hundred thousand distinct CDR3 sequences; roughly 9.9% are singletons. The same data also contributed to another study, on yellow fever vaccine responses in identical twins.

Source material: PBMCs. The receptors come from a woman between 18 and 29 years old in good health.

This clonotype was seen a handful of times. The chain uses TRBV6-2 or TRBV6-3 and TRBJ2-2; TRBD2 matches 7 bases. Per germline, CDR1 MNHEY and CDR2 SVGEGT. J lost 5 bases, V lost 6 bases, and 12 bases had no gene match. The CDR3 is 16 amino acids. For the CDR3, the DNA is TGTGCCAGCAGCCGTCCCTGGGCGGGAGTAACCGGGGAGCTGTTTTTT. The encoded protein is CASSRPWAGVTGELFF.

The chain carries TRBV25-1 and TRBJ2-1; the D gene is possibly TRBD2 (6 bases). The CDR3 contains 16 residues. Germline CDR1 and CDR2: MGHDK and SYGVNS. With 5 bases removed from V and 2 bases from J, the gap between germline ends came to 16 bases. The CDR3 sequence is CASSPGREEPYNEQFF. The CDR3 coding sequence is TGTGCCAGCAGTCCAGGAAGGGAGGAGCCCTACAATGAGCAGTTCTTC.

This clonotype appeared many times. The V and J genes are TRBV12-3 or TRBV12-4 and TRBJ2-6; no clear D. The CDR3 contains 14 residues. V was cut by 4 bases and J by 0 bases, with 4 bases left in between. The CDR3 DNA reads TGTGCCAGCAGTTCTACCTCTGGGGCCAACGTCCTGACTTTC. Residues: CASSSTSGANVLTF.

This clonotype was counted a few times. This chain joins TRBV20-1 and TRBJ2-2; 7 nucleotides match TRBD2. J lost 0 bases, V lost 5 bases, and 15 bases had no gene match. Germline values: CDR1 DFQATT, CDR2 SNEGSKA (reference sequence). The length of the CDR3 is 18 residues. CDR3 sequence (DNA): TGCAGTGCTCCCCCCCGGGGAGGGGCCCCCTCGAACACCGGGGAGCTGTTTTTT. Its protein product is CSAPPRGGAPSNTGELFF.

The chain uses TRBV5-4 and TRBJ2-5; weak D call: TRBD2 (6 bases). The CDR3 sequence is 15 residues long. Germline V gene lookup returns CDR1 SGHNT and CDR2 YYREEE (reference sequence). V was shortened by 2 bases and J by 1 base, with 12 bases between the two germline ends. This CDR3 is CASSFVGLSQETQYF. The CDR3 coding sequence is TGTGCCAGCAGCTTTGTGGGACTGAGCCAAGAGACCCAGTACTTC. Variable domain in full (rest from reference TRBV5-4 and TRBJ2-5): ETGVTQSPTHLIKTRGQQVTLRCSSQSGHNTVSWYQQALGQGPQFIFQYYREEENGRGNFPPRFSGLQFPNYSSELNVNALELDDSALYLCASSFVGLSQETQYFGPGTRLLVL.

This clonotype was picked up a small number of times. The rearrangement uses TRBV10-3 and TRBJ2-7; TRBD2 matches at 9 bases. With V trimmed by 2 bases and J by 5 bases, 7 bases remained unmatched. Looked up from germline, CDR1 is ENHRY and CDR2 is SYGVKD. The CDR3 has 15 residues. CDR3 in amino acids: CAISEATSGRDEQYF. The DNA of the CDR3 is TGTGCCATCAGTGAGGCGACTAGCGGACGGGACGAGCAGTACTTC.

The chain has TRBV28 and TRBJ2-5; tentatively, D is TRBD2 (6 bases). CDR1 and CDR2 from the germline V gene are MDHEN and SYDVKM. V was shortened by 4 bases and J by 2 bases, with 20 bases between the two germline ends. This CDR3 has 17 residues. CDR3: CASSSPASGAQQETQYF. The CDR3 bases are TGTGCCAGCAGTTCCCCGGCATCGGGAGCACAGCAAGAGACCCAGTACTTC.

This chain's CDR3 is CASSLPGGDTQYF. CDR3 sequence (DNA): TGTGCCAGCAGCTTACCGGGGGGAGATACGCAGTATTTT. This chain connects TRBV11-3 to TRBJ2-3, with TRBD2 matching over 7 bases. V was clipped by 2 bases and J by 5 bases; unmatched bases: 1. This CDR3 is built from 13 residues. CDR1 is SGHNT, CDR2 YENEEA, per germline.

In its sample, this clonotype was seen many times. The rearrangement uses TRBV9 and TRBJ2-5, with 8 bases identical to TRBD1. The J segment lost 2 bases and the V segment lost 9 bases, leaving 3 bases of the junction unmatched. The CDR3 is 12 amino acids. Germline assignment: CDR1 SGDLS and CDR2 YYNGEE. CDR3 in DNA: TGTGCCACAGGGGGCCCTCAAGAGACCCAGTACTTC. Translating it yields CATGGPQETQYF. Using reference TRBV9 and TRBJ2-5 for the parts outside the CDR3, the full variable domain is DSGVTQTPKHLITATGQRVTLRCSPRSGDLSVYWYQQSLDQGLQFLIQYYNGEERAKGNILERFSAQQFPDLHSELNLSSLELGDSALYFCATGGPQETQYFGPGTRLLVL.

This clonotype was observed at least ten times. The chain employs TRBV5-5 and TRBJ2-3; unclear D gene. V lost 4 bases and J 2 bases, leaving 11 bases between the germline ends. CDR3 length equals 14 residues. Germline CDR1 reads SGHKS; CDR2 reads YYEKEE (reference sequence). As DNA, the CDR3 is TGTGCCAGCAGCCATATCCCCACCACAGATACGCAGTATTTT. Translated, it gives CASSHIPTTDTQYF.

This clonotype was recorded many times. The CDR3 is CSATGTENTGELFF. CDR3 sequence (DNA): TGCAGTGCCACCGGGACCGAAAACACCGGGGAGCTGTTTTTT. The chain carries TRBV20-1 and TRBJ2-2; the D gene could be TRBD1 or TRBD2 (5 bases each). Trimming removed 6 bases from V and 2 bases from J, with 13 bases in between. This CDR3 is 14 amino acids long. Germline lookup yields CDR1 DFQATT and CDR2 SNEGSKA (reference sequence).

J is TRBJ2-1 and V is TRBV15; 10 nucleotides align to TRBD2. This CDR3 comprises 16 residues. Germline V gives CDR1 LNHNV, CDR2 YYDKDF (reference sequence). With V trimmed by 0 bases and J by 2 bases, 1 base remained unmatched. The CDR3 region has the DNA TGTGCCACCAGCAGAGATACTAGCGGGGCCTACAATGAGCAGTTCTTC. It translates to CATSRDTSGAYNEQFF.

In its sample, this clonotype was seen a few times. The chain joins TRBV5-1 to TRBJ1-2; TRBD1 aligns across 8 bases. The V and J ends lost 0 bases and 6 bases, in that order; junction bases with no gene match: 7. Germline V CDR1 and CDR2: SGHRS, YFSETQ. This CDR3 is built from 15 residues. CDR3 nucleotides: TGCGCCAGCAGCTTGGTCGTCAGGGGGCTTGATGGCTACACCTTC. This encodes CASSLVVRGLDGYTF.

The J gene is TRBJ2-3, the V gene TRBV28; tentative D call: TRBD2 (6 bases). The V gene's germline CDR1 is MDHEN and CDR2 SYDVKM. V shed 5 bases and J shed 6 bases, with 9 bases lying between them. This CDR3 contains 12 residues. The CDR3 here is CASSATRDTQYF. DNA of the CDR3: TGTGCCAGCAGTGCGACTAGGGATACGCAGTATTTT.

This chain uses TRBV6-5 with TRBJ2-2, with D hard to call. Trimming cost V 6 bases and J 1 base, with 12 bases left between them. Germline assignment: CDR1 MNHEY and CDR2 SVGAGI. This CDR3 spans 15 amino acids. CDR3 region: CASRYAAENTGELFF. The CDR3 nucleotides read TGTGCCAGCAGATACGCGGCGGAGAACACCGGGGAGCTGTTTTTT.

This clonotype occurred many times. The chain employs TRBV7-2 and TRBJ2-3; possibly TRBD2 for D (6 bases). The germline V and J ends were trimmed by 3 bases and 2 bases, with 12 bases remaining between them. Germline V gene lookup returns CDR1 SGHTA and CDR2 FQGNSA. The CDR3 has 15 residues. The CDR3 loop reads CASSFLADFTDTQYF. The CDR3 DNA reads TGTGCCAGCAGCTTTTTAGCGGATTTCACAGATACGCAGTATTTT.

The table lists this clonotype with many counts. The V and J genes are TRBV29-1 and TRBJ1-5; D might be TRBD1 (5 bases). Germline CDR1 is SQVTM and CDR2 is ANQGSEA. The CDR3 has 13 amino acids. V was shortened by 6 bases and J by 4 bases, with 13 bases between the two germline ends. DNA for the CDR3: TGCAGCGTCCTAGCCGGGGGAAATCAGCCCCAGCATTTT. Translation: CSVLAGGNQPQHF.

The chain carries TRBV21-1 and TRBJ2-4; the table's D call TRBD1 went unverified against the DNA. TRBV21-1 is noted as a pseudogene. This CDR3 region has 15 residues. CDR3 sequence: CASSRTGWAKNIQYF. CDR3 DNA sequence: TGTGCCAGCAGCCGGACAGGGTGGGCCAAAAACATTCAGTACTTC.

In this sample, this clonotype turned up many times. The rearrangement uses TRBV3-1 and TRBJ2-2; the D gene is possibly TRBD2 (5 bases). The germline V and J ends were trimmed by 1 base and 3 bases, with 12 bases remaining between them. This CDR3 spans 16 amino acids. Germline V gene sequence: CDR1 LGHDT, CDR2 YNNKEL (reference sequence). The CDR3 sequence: CASSQGLLTHTGELFF. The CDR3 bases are TGTGCCAGCAGCCAAGGACTACTCACTCACACCGGGGAGCTGTTTTTT.

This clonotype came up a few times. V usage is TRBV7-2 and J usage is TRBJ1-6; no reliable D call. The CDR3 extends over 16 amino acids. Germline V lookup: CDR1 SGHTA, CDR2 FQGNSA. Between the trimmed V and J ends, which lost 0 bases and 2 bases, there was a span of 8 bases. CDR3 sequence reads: CASSLARVTYNSPLHF. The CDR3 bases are TGTGCCAGCAGCTTAGCGCGGGTGACCTATAATTCACCCCTCCACTTT.

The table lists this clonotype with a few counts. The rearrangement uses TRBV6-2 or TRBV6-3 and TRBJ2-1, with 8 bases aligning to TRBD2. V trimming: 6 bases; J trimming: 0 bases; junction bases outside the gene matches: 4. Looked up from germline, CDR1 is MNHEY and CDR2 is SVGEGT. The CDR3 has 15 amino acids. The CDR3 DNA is TGTGCCAGCAGAGAACTAGCGGACTCCTACAATGAGCAGTTCTTC. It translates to CASRELADSYNEQFF.

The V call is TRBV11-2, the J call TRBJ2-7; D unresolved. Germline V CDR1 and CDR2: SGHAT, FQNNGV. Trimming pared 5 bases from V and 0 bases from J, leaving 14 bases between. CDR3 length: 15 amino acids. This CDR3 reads CASSRIKASSYEQYF. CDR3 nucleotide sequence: TGTGCCAGCAGCCGGATTAAGGCGAGCTCCTACGAGCAGTACTTC.

The CDR3 nucleotides read TGCAGTGCTAGAGTGCTAGCGGGAGGGGCTTACGAGCAGTACTTC. It yields the protein CSARVLAGGAYEQYF. This chain connects TRBV20-1 to TRBJ2-7, with 12 bases fitting TRBD2. The CDR3 covers 15 residues. From germline, CDR1 is DFQATT and CDR2 SNEGSKA (reference sequence). The trim removed 1 base at V and 4 bases at J, leaving 5 bases unmatched.

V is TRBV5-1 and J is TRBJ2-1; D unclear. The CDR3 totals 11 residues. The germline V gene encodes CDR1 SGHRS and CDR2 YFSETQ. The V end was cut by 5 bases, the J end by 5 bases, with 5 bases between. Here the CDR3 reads CASSTNNEQFF. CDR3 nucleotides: TGCGCCAGCAGTACTAACAATGAGCAGTTCTTC.